The clone carrying this T cell receptor beta chain was picked up a small number of times. Its antigen is undetermined. Additional DNA sequences in this sample encode the identical CDR3. These data originate in a study of shared clonotypes between healthy human individuals. Data came from immunoSEQ multiplex PCR; TCRdb stores just in-frame clones and leaves some out. The data show under 850,000 clones, over 60% seen once. The study's findings and limits: Naive subsets generally had larger estimated richness than memory subsets. Clonotypes not shared had lower generation probabilities than those common to all four donors. The sharing of 4% to 5.5% of naive CD4 clonotypes was seen across a handful of donors.

The CD4+ fraction was divided into a CD45RA+ naive subset and a CD45RA-negative memory subset. The source material was memory CD4+ T cells sorted from blood. Described subset: CD45RA-negative fraction. The TCR sequence derives from a woman aged 25 to 39 in good health.

The CDR3 reads CASSQEGRYTEAFF. CDR3 nucleotide sequence: TGCGCCAGCAGCCAGGAGGGTCGCTACACTGAAGCTTTCTTT. The chain combines TRBV4-1 with TRBJ1-1; D unclear. The CDR3 contains 14 residues. Between the trimmed V and J ends, which lost 3 bases and 3 bases, there was a span of 11 bases. CDR1 is MGHRA, CDR2 YSYEKL, per germline.